The present T cell receptor beta chain was sequenced within a study of cytomegalovirus exposure and HLA in healthy donors. Study-level points and caveats: Reports showed the classifier diagnosing cytomegalovirus status with high specificity and sensitivity.

Separation from the 666-subject first cohort characterized the roughly 120-subject validation cohort, to which the donors belonged. Assay: immunoSEQ multiplex PCR; the TCRdb copy retains only in-frame clones and omits some. Of about 130,000 clones detected, approximately 91% appear once; the ten largest clones hold about 1.4%. With respect to this clone: No antigen is known for it.

The CDR3 has 14 amino acids. Between the trimmed V and J ends, which lost 0 bases and 1 base, there was a span of 7 bases. Germline lookup yields CDR1 SGHRS and CDR2 YFSETQ. The TCR originated in a man in his thirties or forties in good health and CMV-seronegative. What was sequenced was PBMCs. The rearrangement uses TRBV5-1 and TRBJ1-2, with D unclear. The CDR3 coding sequence is TGCGCCAGCAGCTTGGGGCAGATTAACTATGGCTACACCTTC. Translated: CASSLGQINYGYTF.